This T cell receptor (beta chain) appears in the sequencing data of a study of T cells in Graves' hyperthyroidism and ophthalmopathy. Amplified TCR beta CDR3 regions derived from RNA transcripts. A set of HTBI primers served as the primers for a first-round RT-PCR of the TCR CDR3. TCRdb itself ran the multiplex PCR reads through MiXCR, one entry per CDR3 protein. The sample yields almost 600,000 distinct CDR3 sequences, 35% to 55% seen once. Hyperthyroidism in the patients, aged 18 to 65, was newly diagnosed and under 2 months in duration. Investigators excluded patients with uncontrolled infection, other autoimmune disease, pregnancy or lactation. On the basis of clinical symptoms, serum thyroxine and TRAb, thyroid ultrasound and orbital computed tomography, diagnoses were made. This clonotype was recorded at least ten times. This clonotype originated in a woman between 18 and 29 years old with Graves' hyperthyroidism. The source material was peripheral blood or thyroid tissue (not recorded which).

The CDR3 spells CASTSPDRGAYGYTF. DNA for the CDR3: TGTGCCAGTACCTCCCCGGACAGGGGCGCGTATGGCTACACCTTC. The rearrangement links TRBV19 to TRBJ1-2; 9 bases map to TRBD1. Germline values: CDR1 LNHDA, CDR2 SQIVND (reference sequence). The V segment lost 7 bases and the J segment 5 bases; nucleotides outside the gene matches: 11. This CDR3 is 15 amino acids long. The full variable domain, rest sourced from reference TRBV19 and TRBJ1-2, is DGGITQSPKYLFRKEGQNVTLSCEQNLNHDAMYWYRQDPGQGLRLIYYSQIVNDFQKGDIAEGYSVSREKKESFPLTVTSAQKNPTAFYLCASTSPDRGAYGYTFGSGTRLTVV.